The 21 T cell receptor beta chains given below trace back to one sample, sequenced in a study of T cell repertoires in aging, cancer and after chemotherapy. Multiplex touch-down PCR with TRB-A/B primers amplified rearranged V-D-J TRB sequences. MiXCR was run by TCRdb on the multiplex PCR reads, yielding one entry per CDR3 protein. The sample lists about 2,200 distinct CDR3 sequences, less than 25% occurring once. Peripheral blood genomic DNA, not sorted cells or RNA, was the template. Material for sequencing was blood. Receptors originate from a human donor with a solid tumor.

This clonotype was detected a few times. The chain employs TRBV21-1 and TRBJ2-3; TRBD1 is the table's D call and was not checked against the DNA. TRBV21-1 is tagged as a pseudogene. CDR3 length: 19 residues. The CDR3 here is CASSKVGTGWVRATDTQYF. In nucleotides, the CDR3 is TGTGCCAGCAGCAAAGTTGGGACAGGGTGGGTTCGGGCCACAGATACGCAGTATTTT.

The rearrangement joins TRBV7-4 to TRBJ1-1, with unresolved D. Trimming took 2 bases from V and 4 from J, leaving 8 bases between them. The V gene's germline CDR1 is SGHVT and CDR2 SQSDAQ. The CDR3 runs to 13 residues. The CDR3 region has the DNA TGTGCCAGCAGCTTAAATCCAGGCACTGAAGCTTTCTTT. Amino acid sequence: CASSLNPGTEAFF. Full variable domain (outside the CDR3, taken from reference TRBV7-4 and TRBJ1-1): GAGVSQSPRYKVAKRGRDVALRCDSISGHVTLYWYRQTLGQGSEVLTYSQSDAQRDKSGRPSGRFSAERPERSVSTLKIQRTEQGDSAVYLCASSLNPGTEAFFGQGTRLTVV.

CDR3 sequence reads: CASSFGGSYEQYF. The DNA for the CDR3 is TGTGCCAGCAGTTTTGGGGGCTCCTACGAGCAGTACTTC. V is TRBV5-6 and J is TRBJ2-7; the D gene could be TRBD1 or TRBD2 (5 bases each). This CDR3 spans 13 amino acids. Germline CDR1 reads SGHDT; CDR2 reads YYEEEE. The V end was cut by 5 bases, the J end by 0 bases, with 9 bases between.

This clonotype is medium-sized within its sample. This chain connects TRBV19 to TRBJ1-1, with TRBD1 identical over 7 bases. The J segment lost 4 bases and the V segment lost 2 bases, leaving 7 bases of the junction unmatched. This CDR3 spans 15 amino acids. CDR1 is LNHDA, CDR2 SQIVND, per germline (reference sequence). For the CDR3, the DNA is TGTGCCAGTAGTATACAGGGGGGCCTCGGCACTGAAGCTTTCTTT. Translating it yields CASSIQGGLGTEAFF.

This clonotype is medium-sized (0.01 to 0.1%). Here the CDR3 DNA reads TGTGCCAGTAGTATAACGGCACGAAGCAATCAGCCCCAGCATTTT. The encoded protein is CASSITARSNQPQHF. The chain couples TRBV19 to TRBJ1-5, with D unresolved. This CDR3 is built from 15 residues. The germline V gene has CDR1 LNHDA and CDR2 SQIVND (reference sequence). Trimming took 2 bases from V and 1 from J, leaving 9 bases between them.

In its sample, this clonotype is medium-sized. The rearrangement uses TRBV5-4 and TRBJ2-7, with a tentative D call TRBD2 (5 bases). V dropped 3 bases and J dropped 1 base, with 8 bases sitting between them. From germline, CDR1 is SGHNT and CDR2 YYREEE (reference sequence). This CDR3 contains 13 residues. In DNA form, the CDR3 reads TGTGCCAGCAGCTCGCCGGGATCCTACGAGCAGTACTTC. This gives the protein CASSSPGSYEQYF. Based on the CDR3 plus reference TRBV5-4 and TRBJ2-7, the full variable domain is ETGVTQSPTHLIKTRGQQVTLRCSSQSGHNTVSWYQQALGQGPQFIFQYYREEENGRGNFPPRFSGLQFPNYSSELNVNALELDDSALYLCASSSPGSYEQYFGPGTRLTVT.

The genes are TRBV5-1 and TRBJ2-1; tentative D call: TRBD2 (5 bases). V lost 5 bases and J lost 0, with 18 bases in between. The CDR3 is 17 residues long. Germline values: CDR1 SGHRS, CDR2 YFSETQ. As DNA, the CDR3 is TGCGCCAGCAGAGGTGAAGAGGGCCTGAGCTCCTACAATGAGCAGTTCTTC. It is translated as CASRGEEGLSSYNEQFF. The full variable domain, with the rest looked up from reference TRBV5-1 and TRBJ2-1, is KAGVTQTPRYLIKTRGQQVTLSCSPISGHRSVSWYQQTPGQGLQFLFEYFSETQRNKGNFPGRFSGRQFSNSRSEMNVSTLELGDSALYLCASRGEEGLSSYNEQFFGPGTRLTVL.

This clonotype is deemed medium-sized. The chain couples TRBV6-5 to TRBJ1-3; no clear D. Trimming left V 2 bases short and J 0 bases short, with 11 bases between. The germline CDR1 and CDR2 sequences are MNHEY and SVGAGI. This CDR3 contains 16 residues. This CDR3 is CASSYNRPTSGNTIYF. In nucleotides, the CDR3 is TGTGCCAGCAGTTACAACAGACCGACCTCTGGAAACACCATATATTTT.

By sample share, this clonotype is medium-sized (0.01 to 0.1%). This chain joins TRBV5-5 and TRBJ2-5; TRBD1 matches at 7 bases. The ends lost 7 bases at V and 3 bases at J; junction bases unmatched: 9. CDR1 SGHKS and CDR2 YYEKEE come from the germline V gene (reference sequence). The CDR3 spans 14 residues. This CDR3 is CASSRRDRKETQYF. CDR3 in DNA: TGTGCCAGCTCCCGAAGGGACAGAAAAGAGACCCAGTACTTC.

By sample share, this clonotype is large. The J gene is TRBJ2-5, the V gene TRBV19; D is ambiguous. Germline lookup yields CDR1 LNHDA and CDR2 SQIVND (reference sequence). The V and J ends lost 5 bases and 5 bases respectively, with 12 bases between them. The CDR3 contains 13 residues. DNA of the CDR3: TGTGCCAGTAGTCCCCGGGTGCAGGAGACCCAGTACTTC. This gives the protein CASSPRVQETQYF.

This clonotype qualifies as large. The V call is TRBV19, the J call TRBJ2-7; D not resolved. The germline gives CDR1 LNHDA, CDR2 SQIVND (reference sequence). V lost 4 bases to trimming and J lost 1 base, with 8 bases between them. The CDR3 length is 13 residues. The CDR3: CASSTLGSYEQYF. The DNA of the CDR3 is TGTGCCAGTAGTACCCTGGGGTCCTACGAGCAGTACTTC.

This clonotype was seen a single time. This could be a read error, since a much larger clone is one nucleotide away. The V and J genes are TRBV6-1 and TRBJ2-7; 9 bases agree with TRBD1. The CDR3 contains 15 residues. After removal of 8 bases from V and 0 bases from J, the junction contained 8 bases not matched to a gene. Germline assignment: CDR1 MNHNS and CDR2 SASEGT. Here the CDR3 DNA reads TGTGCCAGCCACACAGGGGGCATTGCCTCCTACGAGCAGTACTTC. Protein product: CASHTGGIASYEQYF.

The V gene is TRBV7-9, the J gene TRBJ1-4; 10 nucleotides align to TRBD1. Germline assignment: CDR1 SEHNR and CDR2 FQNEAQ (reference sequence). Losses at the gene ends were 4 bases for V and 8 bases for J; bases not matched to a gene: 7. The CDR3 length is 15 residues. CDR3 residues: CASSSGQGREEKLFF. In DNA, the CDR3 is TGTGCCAGCAGCTCGGGACAGGGGAGGGAGGAAAAACTGTTTTTT.

This chain connects TRBV20-1 to TRBJ1-3; no clear D. There are 14 residues in the CDR3. Per the germline V gene, CDR1 is DFQATT and CDR2 is SNEGSKA (reference sequence). The V gene lost 3 bases and the J gene lost 2 bases, with 11 bases spanning the gap. The CDR3 protein is CSASAQATGNTIYF. As DNA, the CDR3 is TGCAGTGCTAGTGCGCAAGCGACTGGAAACACCATATATTTT.

This clonotype is categorized as medium-sized. The V call is TRBV6-1, the J call TRBJ1-2, with a weak D call TRBD1 (5 bases). The CDR3 consists of 13 residues. Trimming pared 3 bases from V and 2 bases from J, leaving 7 bases between. Germline CDR1 MNHNS, CDR2 SASEGT. CDR3 DNA sequence: TGTGCCAGCAGTGATACAGGAAACTATGGCTACACCTTC. It is translated as CASSDTGNYGYTF.

By share, this clonotype counts as medium-sized (0.01 to 0.1%). The rearrangement uses TRBV30 and TRBJ2-5; 11 bases align to TRBD2. This CDR3 comprises 13 residues. Germline CDR1 and CDR2: GTSNPN and SVGIG (reference sequence). Germline trimming cut 8 bases from V and 6 bases from J; bases unmatched to any gene: 8. The CDR3 protein is CARETSGAKTQYF. The CDR3, as DNA: TGTGCCAGAGAGACTAGCGGGGCCAAGACCCAGTACTTC.

Sample share makes this clonotype medium-sized. The V call is TRBV6-5, the J call TRBJ1-1; D is uncertain. V gave up 6 bases and J gave up 1 base, with 9 bases separating them. The germline V gene has CDR1 MNHEY and CDR2 SVGAGI. The CDR3 runs 13 residues. Here the CDR3 reads CASSWEWNTEAFF. The DNA of the CDR3 is TGTGCCAGCAGCTGGGAGTGGAACACTGAAGCTTTCTTT.

This clonotype appeared a few times. This sequence joins TRBV20-1 and TRBJ1-2, with 11 bases that match TRBD1. Germline loops: CDR1 DFQATT, CDR2 SNEGSKA (reference sequence). The length of the CDR3 is 18 residues. V gave up 2 bases and J gave up 1 base; unmatched junction bases: 12. The CDR3 DNA follows: TGCAGTGCTAGACACGGCGAAGGACAGGGGGCGTTTAACTATGGCTACACCTTC. It yields the protein CSARHGEGQGAFNYGYTF.

In its sample, this clonotype is medium-sized (0.01 to 0.1%). The chain uses TRBV6-5 and TRBJ1-5, with D tentatively TRBD1 (6 bases). The germline V gene encodes CDR1 MNHEY and CDR2 SVGAGI. The CDR3 loop spans 15 amino acids. Trimming took 6 bases from V and 0 from J, leaving 12 bases between them. The CDR3 region is CASREDRLSNQPQHF. In DNA, the CDR3 is TGTGCCAGCAGAGAAGACAGGCTTAGCAATCAGCCCCAGCATTTT.

In this sample, this clonotype is medium-sized (0.01 to 0.1%). CDR3 in amino acids: CAWSVLGVGTEAFF. For the CDR3, the DNA is TGTGCCTGGAGTGTACTGGGAGTTGGTACTGAAGCTTTCTTT. This rearrangement joins TRBV30 to TRBJ1-1; no reliable D call. Germline loops: CDR1 GTSNPN, CDR2 SVGIG (reference sequence). Between the trimmed V and J ends, which lost 0 bases and 5 bases, there was a span of 13 bases. The CDR3 has 14 residues.

This clonotype is medium-sized in the sample. This rearrangement joins TRBV6-1 to TRBJ1-2; possible D gene TRBD1, 6 bases. Trimming shortened V by 9 bases and J by 8 bases, and 25 bases separated the two germline ends. Germline assignment: CDR1 MNHNS and CDR2 SASEGT. The CDR3 covers 15 residues. CDR3 DNA sequence: TGTGCCAGTCTCGATTCCGGGACAACTACGGGGGGCTACACCTTC. Translation gives CASLDSGTTTGGYTF.